Described below is a single TCR beta chain sequence and its context. The source of the sample is a study of blood T cell repertoires in COVID-19. The method was immunoSEQ multiplex PCR; TCRdb's version includes in-frame clones alone and lacks a portion of them. The repertoire holds around 130,000 clones, with about 77% as singletons. Trimming took off 6 bases at V and 1 base at J, with 9 bases between the two ends. The CDR3 totals 13 residues. The chain employs TRBV12-3 or TRBV12-4 and TRBJ1-2; TRBD1 might be the D (5 bases). Input material: peripheral blood. The receptor's source is an elderly man with acute or convalescent COVID-19. The CDR3 DNA follows: TGTGCCAGCAGCCGACAGATTAACTATGGCTACACCTTC. This codes for CASSRQINYGYTF.